One sample yielded the 22 T cell receptor beta chains listed below, sequenced in a study of cytomegalovirus exposure and HLA in healthy donors. Both 60 Vbeta primers and 13 Jbeta primers went into the PCR. TCRdb keeps only in-frame clones here, not all; method: immunoSEQ multiplex PCR. The sample includes under 150,000 clones, approximately 80% of them seen just once. Sequencing input: PBMCs. The receptors here all came from a woman aged 40 to 50 in good health and CMV-seronegative.

This clone appeared a few times. This chain uses TRBV4-2 with TRBJ2-5, with 7 bases matching TRBD1. The germline gives CDR1 LGHNA, CDR2 YNFKEQ. With V trimmed by 2 bases and J by 5 bases, 5 bases remained unmatched. CDR3 size: 14 residues. The CDR3 bases are TGTGCCAGCAGCCAAAAAACAGGGGCGGAGACCCAGTACTTC. Its protein product is CASSQKTGAETQYF.

The rearrangement joins TRBV14 to TRBJ2-5; 7 bases are shared with TRBD2. V trimming: 1 base; J trimming: 5 bases; junction bases outside the gene matches: 7. Germline assignment: CDR1 SGHDN and CDR2 FVKESK. The CDR3 is 15 residues long. CDR3 bases: TGTGCCAGCAGCCAAGTTCCGGGAGGAGCCGAGACCCAGTACTTC. Translated, it gives CASSQVPGGAETQYF. The complete variable domain, with remaining parts taken from reference TRBV14 and TRBJ2-5, reads EAGVTQFPSHSVIEKGQTVTLRCDPISGHDNLYWYRRVMGKEIKFLLHFVKESKQDESGMPNNRFLAERTGGTYSTLKVQPAELEDSGVYFCASSQVPGGAETQYFGPGTRLLVL.

The chain recombines TRBV4-2 with TRBJ2-1; 8 bases map to TRBD2. CDR3 size: 14 residues. Germline CDR1 is LGHNA and CDR2 is YNFKEQ. V lost 2 bases and J lost 4; bases outside the gene matches: 1. The CDR3: CASSQLAGYNEQFF. The CDR3 DNA is TGTGCCAGCAGCCAATTAGCGGGGTACAATGAGCAGTTCTTC.

The rearrangement joins TRBV28 to TRBJ2-5; TRBD2 is a possible D gene (6 bases). The CDR3 spans 14 residues. Trimming took off 6 bases at V and 2 bases at J, with 13 bases between the two ends. Germline CDR1 is MDHEN and CDR2 is SYDVKM. The CDR3 bases are TGTGCCAGCAGGATGGGCGGGACTCAAGAGACCCAGTACTTC. As protein: CASRMGGTQETQYF. Full variable domain (remainder filled in from reference TRBV28 and TRBJ2-5): DVKVTQSSRYLVKRTGEKVFLECVQDMDHENMFWYRQDPGLGLRLIYFSYDVKMKEKGDIPEGYSVSREKKERFSLILESASTNQTSMYLCASRMGGTQETQYFGPGTRLLVL.

The chain combines TRBV18 with TRBJ1-2, with 7 nucleotides matching TRBD1. Trimming took 4 bases from V and 4 from J; bases not matched to a gene: 6. Germline CDR1 KGHSH, CDR2 LQKENI. The CDR3 extends over 14 amino acids. The CDR3 coding sequence is TGTGCCAGCTCACACCGGGACAGCCCCTATGGCTACACCTTC. Its translation: CASSHRDSPYGYTF.

The chain carries TRBV4-2 and TRBJ2-7, with no clear D. The germline V gene encodes CDR1 LGHNA and CDR2 YNFKEQ. The CDR3 extends over 15 amino acids. V lost 4 bases to trimming and J lost 1 base, with 14 bases between them. The CDR3 is CASSPDPPRSYEQYF. The CDR3 region has the DNA TGTGCCAGCAGCCCCGATCCACCTAGATCCTACGAGCAGTACTTC.

This chain links TRBV23-1 with TRBJ1-3; weak D call: TRBD1 (5 bases). TRBV23-1 is designated an ORF whose function remains uncertain. V lost 2 bases and J lost 4, with 6 bases in between. The CDR3 runs to 13 residues. CDR3 in amino acids: CASSQRQGNTIYF. In DNA, the CDR3 is TGCGCCAGCAGTCAACGACAGGGAAACACCATATATTTT.

The V call is TRBV30, the J call TRBJ1-4; TRBD1 might be the D (5 bases). V lost 2 bases to trimming and J lost 5 bases, with 9 bases between them. The CDR3 spans 13 residues. Germline CDR1 reads GTSNPN; CDR2 reads SVGIG (reference sequence). The CDR3 region has the DNA TGTGCCTGGAGTTACAGGACGAATGAAAAACTGTTTTTT. It is translated as CAWSYRTNEKLFF.

Turning to this clone: The CDR3 ends on some other residue instead of the conserved phenylalanine or tryptophan, so this is likely a read error. The chain links TRBV27 to TRBJ2-7, with D unresolved. V lost 3 bases, J lost 4 bases, and 13 bases lay in between. The CDR3 is made up of 14 amino acids. In germline, CDR1 is MNHEY, CDR2 SMNVEV (reference sequence). CDR3 in amino acids: CASSFLRSEYEQYL. CDR3 in DNA: TGTGCCAGCAGTTTTTTGAGGTCGGAGTACGAGCAGTACCTC.

This clone was detected many times. The junction does not match germline at one end; this may be a read error. CDR3: CASSGNSYQIF. DNA of the CDR3: TGTGCCAGCAGTGGGAACAGTTACCAGATTTTT. J is TRBJ1-4 and V is TRBV2; D call uncertain. The germline V gene has CDR1 SNHLY and CDR2 FYNNEI. The CDR3 runs to 11 residues. Supplemented by reference TRBV2 and TRBJ1-4, the full variable domain reads EPEVTQTPSHQVTQMGQEVILRCVPISNHLYFYWYRQILGQKVEFLVSFYNNEISEKSEIFDDQFSVERPDGSNFTLKIRSTKLEDSAMYFCASSGNSYQIFGSGTQLSVL.

J is TRBJ2-1 and V is TRBV6-5; 8 bases map to TRBD2. Trimming at V came to 2 bases and at J to 10 bases, leaving 1 base not matched to a gene. This CDR3 region has 12 residues. CDR1 MNHEY and CDR2 SVGAGI come from the germline V gene. CDR3 sequence reads: CASSYRGGEQFF. CDR3 in DNA: TGTGCCAGCAGTTACCGGGGGGGAGAGCAGTTCTTC.

The rearrangement uses TRBV10-3 and TRBJ2-7; tentatively, D is TRBD2 (5 bases). The germline gives CDR1 ENHRY, CDR2 SYGVKD. Trimming took 6 bases from V and 3 from J, leaving 15 bases between them. The CDR3 totals 14 residues. The DNA for the CDR3 is TGTGCCATCAGCCACCCCCCTGCGGGCTACGAGCAGTACTTC. This codes for CAISHPPAGYEQYF.

V is TRBV6-1 and J is TRBJ1-6, with D hard to call. In germline, CDR1 is MNHNS, CDR2 SASEGT. Trimming left V 10 bases short and J 8 bases short, with 12 bases between. The CDR3 runs to 12 residues. The CDR3 sequence: CAIREGDSPLHF. CDR3 DNA: TGTGCCATCAGAGAAGGAGATTCACCCCTCCACTTT.

The chain is built from TRBV5-4 and TRBJ1-1; 11 bases line up with TRBD1. The J segment lost 0 bases and the V segment lost 4 bases, leaving 8 bases of the junction unmatched. Germline CDR1 and CDR2: SGHNT and YYREEE (reference sequence). This CDR3 is 17 amino acids long. The chain's CDR3 is CASSPGTGGLLNTEAFF. In DNA, the CDR3 is TGTGCCAGCAGCCCAGGGACAGGGGGTCTATTGAACACTGAAGCTTTCTTT.

The chain couples TRBV5-1 to TRBJ1-2; the match to TRBD1 covers 11 bases. Unmatched junction bases numbered 8, after V lost 2 bases and J lost 8 bases. CDR1 and CDR2 from the germline V gene are SGHRS and YFSETQ. This CDR3 has 15 amino acids. CDR3 nucleotide sequence: TGCGCCAGCAGCTTAACGGACAGGGGGCGTGGGGGCTACACCTTC. Its protein product is CASSLTDRGRGGYTF.

The CDR3 sequence is CASSQQNSGNTIYF. CDR3 sequence (DNA): TGTGCCAGCTCACAACAGAATTCTGGAAACACCATATATTTT. This rearrangement joins TRBV18 to TRBJ1-3; D is unclear. CDR3 length: 14 amino acids. Germline CDR1 KGHSH, CDR2 LQKENI. Trimming shortened V by 4 bases and J by 1 base, and 8 bases separated the two germline ends.

The chain joins TRBV6-4 to TRBJ1-1; D gene unclear. Trimming shortened V by 10 bases and J by 5 bases, and 23 bases separated the two germline ends. This CDR3 comprises 15 residues. Germline assignment: CDR1 MRHNA and CDR2 SNTAGT. The CDR3 protein is CANGREGMFVTEAFF. The CDR3, as DNA: TGTGCCAACGGAAGGGAGGGTATGTTTGTTACTGAAGCTTTCTTT.

V and J are TRBV5-1 and TRBJ2-1, with 7 bases matching TRBD1. The CDR3 spans 18 residues. J lost 5 bases, V lost 0 bases, and 14 bases had no gene match. The germline gives CDR1 SGHRS, CDR2 YFSETQ. CDR3 in DNA: TGCGCCAGCAGCTTGGCAAAGGTAGGGGGCCTGGTCCACAATGAGCAGTTCTTC. Protein product: CASSLAKVGGLVHNEQFF.

The chain combines TRBV6-1 with TRBJ2-7; a weak D match, TRBD1 (5 bases). V lost 2 bases and J 3 bases, leaving 14 bases between the germline ends. In germline, CDR1 is MNHNS, CDR2 SASEGT. The CDR3 consists of 15 residues. The CDR3 DNA is TGTGCCAGCAGTGAATTAAGGGGCGGCCGCTACGAGCAGTACTTC. Encoded protein: CASSELRGGRYEQYF.

The rearrangement links TRBV19 to TRBJ1-5; the match to TRBD1 covers 7 bases. V was pared by 6 bases and J by 1 base, with 9 bases of the junction left unmatched. CDR1 is LNHDA, CDR2 SQIVND, per germline (reference sequence). This CDR3 is built from 16 residues. The CDR3 coding sequence is TGTGCCAGTAGCAAACTCTCAGGGGGGAGCAATCAGCCCCAGCATTTT. This encodes CASSKLSGGSNQPQHF.

The rearrangement uses TRBV28 and TRBJ1-2; the match to TRBD1 covers 10 bases. Germline trimming cut 6 bases from V and 8 bases from J; bases unmatched to any gene: 9. The CDR3 loop spans 14 amino acids. The germline CDR1 and CDR2 sequences are MDHEN and SYDVKM. The CDR3: CASSSIGGQGGYTF. DNA for the CDR3: TGTGCCAGCAGCTCCATAGGGGGACAGGGGGGCTACACCTTC.

With regard to this clone: Germline and junction disagree at one end, which may indicate a read error. V gene TRBV6-5 combines with J gene TRBJ2-5; possible D gene TRBD1, 6 bases. The CDR3 extends over 13 amino acids. Germline loops: CDR1 MNHEY, CDR2 SVGAGI. CDR3 coding DNA: TGTGCCGGCAGTTCACAGGGCGGGGAGACCCAGTACTTC. This translates into CAGSSQGGETQYF.